Included here is one TCR beta chain sequence, with context. Assay used: immunoSEQ multiplex PCR; TCRdb lists only in-frame clones, some missing. Of about 190,000 clones detected, about 86% appear once; the ten largest clones hold around 24%. The entry originates in a study of blood T cell repertoires in COVID-19. At the level of the study: PBMCs, B-cell-depleted T cells, or T cells were the source of the cDNA or gDNA that made up the material.

The CDR3 has 14 amino acids. V was pared by 4 bases and J by 5 bases, with 5 bases of the junction left unmatched. CDR1 is MNHEY and CDR2 is SMNVEV in the germline V gene (reference sequence). The chain links TRBV27 to TRBJ1-5; 7 positions match TRBD1. The specimen was PBMCs or T cells enriched from blood (not recorded which). The sequence came from a woman aged 40 to 49 in a cohort exposed to, infected with or recovered from COVID-19 (not recorded which). CDR3 nucleotides: TGTGCCAGCAGTTCCACAGGGGCCGATCAGCCCCAGCATTTT. Encoded protein: CASSSTGADQPQHF.